A selection of T cell receptor beta chains follows, all from one sample in a study of human T cells and chemical hapten exposure. Each CDR3 protein is one row after TCRdb ran MiXCR on the 5' RACE reads. Altogether 130,000 or so distinct CDR3 sequences are present, around 4.1% being singletons, with the ten largest covering 1.2% to 1.5%. Receptors originate from a female donor in good health. Both conserved end residues are part of each CDR3. A D gene is named only where the DNA matches it firmly. Size tells how often a clone was seen (once, few, many) or the class of an expanded clone, and some rows leave it out.

>.|TRBV4-2|many|TRBJ1-1
CASSQDLAAFF
TGTGCCAGCAGCCAAGATTTAGCGGCTTTCTTT
>.|TRBV7-2|many|TRBJ2-1
CASSRRPPAGSYNEQFF
TGTGCCAGCAGTCGTAGACCCCCGGCGGGGTCGTACAATGAGCAGTTCTTC
>.|TRBV5-1|many|TRBJ2-6
CASSLSTSGANVLTF
TGCGCCAGCAGCTTGTCAACATCTGGGGCCAACGTCCTGACTTTC
>TRBD2|TRBV12-3/TRBV12-4|many|TRBJ2-7
CASSFLAGNAYEQYF
TGTGCCAGCAGTTTCTTAGCGGGAAACGCCTACGAGCAGTACTTC
>.|TRBV5-1|many|TRBJ1-1
CASSLRINTEAFF
TGCGCCAGCAGCTTGAGGATCAACACTGAAGCTTTCTTT
>.|TRBV5-6|many|TRBJ2-5
CASRRRTLRGTQYF
TGTGCCAGCAGACGCAGGACCCTCCGAGGCACCCAGTACTTC
>TRBD2|TRBV6-9|few|TRBJ2-3
CASIIGLADLTDTQYF
TGTGCCAGCATTATCGGACTAGCGGATCTCACAGATACGCAGTATTTT
>TRBD1|TRBV12-3/TRBV12-4|few|TRBJ2-3
CASSRSGTGGCVSTDTQYF
TGTGCCAGCAGCCGATCGGGGACAGGGGGCTGCGTTAGCACAGATACGCAGTATTTT
>.|TRBV29-1|.|TRBJ1-2
CSVPNRGQKMGGYTF
TGCAGCGTACCTAATCGGGGTCAGAAGATGGGGGGCTACACCTTC
>TRBD2|TRBV7-2|.|TRBJ2-3
CASSFRTSGGASTDTQYF
TGTGCCAGCAGCTTTCGGACTAGCGGGGGGGCTAGCACAGATACGCAGTATTTT
>.|TRBV9|many|TRBJ2-1
CASSPGGAEQFF
TGTGCCAGCAGCCCTGGAGGGGCTGAGCAGTTCTTC
>.|TRBV7-2|many|TRBJ1-2
CASSLAVSQTNYGYTF
TGTGCCAGCAGCTTAGCGGTCAGCCAAACGAACTATGGCTACACCTTC
>TRBD1|TRBV28|many|TRBJ1-2
CATPDREGGYTF
TGTGCCACCCCCGACAGGGAGGGTGGCTACACCTTC
>TRBD1|TRBV12-3/TRBV12-4|many|TRBJ1-4
CASSFFGTGDEKLFF
TGTGCCAGCAGTTTTTTCGGGACAGGGGACGAAAAACTGTTTTTT
>.|TRBV20-1|many|TRBJ1-1
CSAPTIGQLNTEAFF
TGCAGTGCCCCTACAATCGGACAGCTCAACACTGAAGCTTTCTTT
>.|TRBV5-1|many|TRBJ2-3
CASSSGTRTDTQYF
TGCGCCAGCAGCTCCGGAACTCGCACAGATACGCAGTATTTT
>.|TRBV4-1|many|TRBJ1-1
CASSTTRPYVTRAFF
TGCGCCAGCAGCACGACTAGGCCCTACGTAACGCGAGCTTTCTTT
>TRBD1|TRBV10-3|many|TRBJ2-1
CAIKQGTGGYNEQFF
TGTGCCATCAAACAAGGGACAGGGGGCTACAATGAGCAGTTCTTC
>.|TRBV23-1|few|TRBJ2-7
CASPKRPGPGDRSYEQYF
TGCGCCAGCCCCAAACGGCCCGGGCCAGGGGATAGATCCTACGAGCAGTACTTC
>.|TRBV5-1|.|TRBJ2-4
CASSLTVAAKNIQYF
TGCGCCAGCAGCTTAACGGTCGCGGCCAAAAACATTCAGTACTTC
>.|TRBV4-2|many|TRBJ1-1
CASSQVRDTEAFF
TGTGCCAGCAGCCAAGTCCGGGACACTGAAGCTTTCTTT
>TRBD1|TRBV29-1|many|TRBJ2-1
CSVETGGYNEQFF
TGCAGCGTGGAGACAGGGGGCTACAATGAGCAGTTCTTC
>.|TRBV7-2|.|TRBJ2-1
CASSLAVGARSYNEQFF
TGTGCCAGCAGCTTAGCTGTTGGAGCGCGTTCCTACAATGAGCAGTTCTTC
>.|TRBV20-1|few|TRBJ1-1
CSAMLRDNTEAFF
TGCAGTGCTATGCTGCGGGACAACACTGAAGCTTTCTTT
>.|TRBV20-1|many|TRBJ1-1
CSARGGVGTEAFF
TGCAGTGCTAGAGGGGGAGTCGGCACTGAAGCTTTCTTT
>TRBD1|TRBV7-9|many|TRBJ1-1
CASSSTGCSTEAFF
TGTGCCAGCAGCTCGACAGGGTGTAGCACTGAAGCTTTCTTT
>.|TRBV9|many|TRBJ1-5
CASSVGGGREPQHF
TGTGCCAGCAGCGTAGGAGGGGGGAGGGAGCCCCAGCATTTT
>.|TRBV19|many|TRBJ2-7
CASSPPGRVQQYF
TGTGCCAGTAGTCCCCCGGGTAGGGTCCAGCAGTACTTC
>.|TRBV6-2/TRBV6-3|few|TRBJ2-7
CASRDHLEQYF
TGTGCCAGCAGAGACCACTTGGAGCAGTACTTC
>TRBD1|TRBV12-3/TRBV12-4|many|TRBJ1-2
CASSRQGADGYTF
TGTGCCAGCAGTCGACAGGGGGCTGACGGCTACACCTTC
>.|TRBV7-2|many|TRBJ1-1
CASSLWTEAFF
TGTGCCAGCAGCTTATGGACTGAAGCTTTCTTT
>TRBD1|TRBV28|.|TRBJ1-1
CASSSTPRGVNTEAFF
TGTGCCAGCAGTTCAACCCCCAGGGGGGTGAACACTGAAGCTTTCTTT
>.|TRBV11-2|many|TRBJ2-3
CASSLGGQSTDTQYF
TGTGCCAGCAGCTTAGGTGGTCAGTCCACAGATACGCAGTATTTT
>.|TRBV20-1|many|TRBJ1-1
CSASEGRGGTEAFF
TGCAGTGCTAGTGAGGGTCGGGGCGGGACTGAAGCTTTCTTT
>.|TRBV20-1|few|TRBJ1-1
CSASDNYEAFF
TGCAGTGCTTCTGACAACTATGAAGCTTTCTTT
>.|TRBV11-3|many|TRBJ1-1
CASSLGAPGGTEAFF
TGTGCCAGCAGCTTAGGGGCCCCGGGAGGCACTGAAGCTTTCTTT
>.|TRBV4-3|many|TRBJ1-5
CASSQDRGQPQHF
TGCGCCAGCAGCCAAGATAGGGGGCAGCCCCAGCATTTT
>.|TRBV5-6|many|TRBJ2-3
CASSFGSTDTQYF
TGTGCCAGCAGCTTTGGGAGCACAGATACGCAGTATTTT
>.|TRBV20-1|many|TRBJ1-1
CSAGRGKSEAFF
TGCAGTGCTGGAAGGGGAAAGTCCGAAGCTTTCTTT
>.|TRBV7-9|many|TRBJ2-2
CASSLGSLSNTGELFF
TGTGCCAGCAGCTTAGGAAGCCTTTCGAACACCGGGGAGCTGTTTTTT
>.|TRBV27|.|TRBJ1-1
CASRWWGNTEAFF
TGTGCCAGCCGGTGGTGGGGGAACACTGAAGCTTTCTTT
>.|TRBV5-1|many|TRBJ2-7
CASSLEQYPYEQYF
TGCGCCAGCAGCTTGGAACAGTACCCCTACGAGCAGTACTTC
>.|TRBV12-3/TRBV12-4|many|TRBJ2-5
CASSLAGGRWETQYF
TGTGCCAGCAGTTTAGCTGGGGGAAGGTGGGAGACCCAGTACTTC
>.|TRBV18|many|TRBJ1-1
CASSPPSRGGTEAFF
TGTGCCAGCTCACCACCGTCCAGGGGAGGAACTGAAGCTTTCTTT
>.|TRBV14|many|TRBJ2-3
CASSQVWGTSDTQYF
TGTGCCAGCAGCCAAGTCTGGGGGACTTCAGATACGCAGTATTTT
>TRBD2|TRBV5-1|many|TRBJ2-1
CASSAVAGAEDEQFF
TGCGCCAGCAGCGCGGTAGCGGGGGCGGAGGATGAGCAGTTCTTC
>TRBD2|TRBV7-2|many|TRBJ2-3
CASSFLAGADTQYF
TGTGCCAGCAGCTTTCTGGCGGGGGCAGATACGCAGTATTTT
>TRBD2|TRBV20-1|many|TRBJ2-5
CSARDPGLAGRWTETQYF
TGCAGTGCTAGAGATCCGGGACTAGCGGGGCGCTGGACGGAGACCCAGTACTTC
>.|TRBV6-5|few|TRBJ1-1
CASSTWRTGVPTEAFF
TGTGCCAGCAGCACGTGGCGTACCGGTGTCCCCACTGAAGCTTTCTTT
>.|TRBV5-1|.|TRBJ1-2
CASSLEGSRGYTF
TGCGCCAGCAGCTTGGAGGGGAGTCGAGGCTACACCTTC
>TRBD1|TRBV4-1|many|TRBJ1-1
CASRLWTGRNTEAFF
TGCGCCAGCAGACTATGGACAGGACGGAACACTGAAGCTTTCTTT